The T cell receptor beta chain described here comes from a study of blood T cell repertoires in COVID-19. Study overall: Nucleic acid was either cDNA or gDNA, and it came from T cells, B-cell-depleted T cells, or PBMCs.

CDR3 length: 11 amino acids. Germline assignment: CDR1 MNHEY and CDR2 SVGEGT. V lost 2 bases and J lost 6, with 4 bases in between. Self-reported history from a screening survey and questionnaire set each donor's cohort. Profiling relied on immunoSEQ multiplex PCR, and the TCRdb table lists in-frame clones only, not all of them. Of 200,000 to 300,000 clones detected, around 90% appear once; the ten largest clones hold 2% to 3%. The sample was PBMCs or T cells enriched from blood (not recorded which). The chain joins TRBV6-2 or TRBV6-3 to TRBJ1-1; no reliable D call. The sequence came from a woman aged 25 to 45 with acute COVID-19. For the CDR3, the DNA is TGTGCCAGCAGTTACCGGGCTGAAGCTTTCTTT. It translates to CASSYRAEAFF.